This entry is about one T cell receptor beta chain. This entry is derived from a study of cytomegalovirus exposure and HLA in healthy donors. As for the study in general: Earlier work reported approximately 110 million unique TCR beta sequences from about 200 million T cells.

The germline CDR1 and CDR2 sequences are SGDLS and YYNGEE. The CDR3 is 14 amino acids. The ends lost 2 bases at V and 6 bases at J; junction bases unmatched: 5. The primer mix had 60 Vbeta and 13 Jbeta primers. Clones were read by immunoSEQ multiplex PCR, and TCRdb kept only the in-frame ones, dropping some. The table lists over 100,000 clones, 65% to 80% of them singletons. This sequence originates from a man aged 35 to 55 in good health and CMV-seropositive. Sequenced material: PBMCs. The V and J genes are TRBV9 and TRBJ2-7, with 10 bases that match TRBD1. The CDR3 spells CASSVAGTGAEQYF. Written as DNA, the CDR3 is TGTGCCAGCAGCGTTGCCGGGACAGGGGCCGAGCAGTACTTC.